This T cell receptor (beta chain) was retrieved from a study of T cell responses to AZD1222 COVID-19 vaccine. General study points: In a largely white British group with more females than males, clonal diversity was possibly underestimated.

Per the germline V gene, CDR1 is SGHRS and CDR2 is YFSETQ. J lost 1 base, V lost 3 bases, and 7 bases had no gene match. The CDR3 is 17 amino acids. Measured with immunoSEQ multiplex PCR; TCRdb has only the in-frame clones, and not every one. The table shows approximately 150,000 clones, with 92% occurring only once. Notes on this clone: Its antigen is not identified.

The source is an adult who received the AZD1222 COVID-19 vaccine. The sample was peripheral blood, taken 28 days after the second AZD1222 dose. The chain joins TRBV5-1 to TRBJ2-7; TRBD2 matches at 13 bases. DNA of the CDR3: TGCGCCAGCAGCTCCGGGACTAGCGGGATGGGGTCCTACGAGCAGTACTTC. It yields the protein CASSSGTSGMGSYEQYF.